This T cell receptor beta chain was identified during a study of blood T cells in healthy people across ages. The CDR3 is 12 amino acids. Germline CDR1 is SEHNR and CDR2 is FQNEAQ (reference sequence). Trimming took 3 bases from V and 7 from J, leaving 10 bases between them. It was with a sample-barcoded 5' primer and a J-beta primer mix that a second PCR of about 7 to 12 cycles was run. TCRdb passed the 5' RACE reads through MiXCR, listing each CDR3 protein once. The table lists about 800,000 distinct CDR3 sequences, around 25% of them singletons. A further study also used this sample, focusing on T cells of mothers and their children.

The TCR originated in a boy younger than 18 in good health. The chain combines TRBV7-9 with TRBJ2-7; D remains unclear. Material for sequencing was blood. The CDR3 DNA reads as TGTGCCAGCAGCTTGGGAAATGGGGAGCAGTACTTC. Its translation: CASSLGNGEQYF.